This TCR beta chain derives from a study of tumor and adjacent non-tumor tissue in lung cancer. No cell sorting was done before RNA was extracted from the tissue. Three rounds of nested PCR, following a modified ARM-PCR protocol, produced the TCRbeta library. TCRdb re-derived calls from the multiplex PCR reads in MiXCR, one entry per CDR3 protein. The table includes under 100,000 distinct CDR3 sequences, about 61% detected once. Germline V lookup: CDR1 DFQATT, CDR2 SNEGSKA (reference sequence). This CDR3 is built from 15 residues. Unmatched junction bases numbered 9, after V lost 0 bases and J lost 5 bases.

V gene TRBV20-1 combines with J gene TRBJ2-5; TRBD1 matches at 7 bases. The origin of this receptor is a man between 65 and 79 years old with non-small cell lung cancer. The source material was lung tumor tissue. CDR3 protein: CSARDITGVRETQYF. CDR3 sequence (DNA): TGCAGTGCTAGAGATATTACAGGGGTTCGCGAGACCCAGTACTTC.